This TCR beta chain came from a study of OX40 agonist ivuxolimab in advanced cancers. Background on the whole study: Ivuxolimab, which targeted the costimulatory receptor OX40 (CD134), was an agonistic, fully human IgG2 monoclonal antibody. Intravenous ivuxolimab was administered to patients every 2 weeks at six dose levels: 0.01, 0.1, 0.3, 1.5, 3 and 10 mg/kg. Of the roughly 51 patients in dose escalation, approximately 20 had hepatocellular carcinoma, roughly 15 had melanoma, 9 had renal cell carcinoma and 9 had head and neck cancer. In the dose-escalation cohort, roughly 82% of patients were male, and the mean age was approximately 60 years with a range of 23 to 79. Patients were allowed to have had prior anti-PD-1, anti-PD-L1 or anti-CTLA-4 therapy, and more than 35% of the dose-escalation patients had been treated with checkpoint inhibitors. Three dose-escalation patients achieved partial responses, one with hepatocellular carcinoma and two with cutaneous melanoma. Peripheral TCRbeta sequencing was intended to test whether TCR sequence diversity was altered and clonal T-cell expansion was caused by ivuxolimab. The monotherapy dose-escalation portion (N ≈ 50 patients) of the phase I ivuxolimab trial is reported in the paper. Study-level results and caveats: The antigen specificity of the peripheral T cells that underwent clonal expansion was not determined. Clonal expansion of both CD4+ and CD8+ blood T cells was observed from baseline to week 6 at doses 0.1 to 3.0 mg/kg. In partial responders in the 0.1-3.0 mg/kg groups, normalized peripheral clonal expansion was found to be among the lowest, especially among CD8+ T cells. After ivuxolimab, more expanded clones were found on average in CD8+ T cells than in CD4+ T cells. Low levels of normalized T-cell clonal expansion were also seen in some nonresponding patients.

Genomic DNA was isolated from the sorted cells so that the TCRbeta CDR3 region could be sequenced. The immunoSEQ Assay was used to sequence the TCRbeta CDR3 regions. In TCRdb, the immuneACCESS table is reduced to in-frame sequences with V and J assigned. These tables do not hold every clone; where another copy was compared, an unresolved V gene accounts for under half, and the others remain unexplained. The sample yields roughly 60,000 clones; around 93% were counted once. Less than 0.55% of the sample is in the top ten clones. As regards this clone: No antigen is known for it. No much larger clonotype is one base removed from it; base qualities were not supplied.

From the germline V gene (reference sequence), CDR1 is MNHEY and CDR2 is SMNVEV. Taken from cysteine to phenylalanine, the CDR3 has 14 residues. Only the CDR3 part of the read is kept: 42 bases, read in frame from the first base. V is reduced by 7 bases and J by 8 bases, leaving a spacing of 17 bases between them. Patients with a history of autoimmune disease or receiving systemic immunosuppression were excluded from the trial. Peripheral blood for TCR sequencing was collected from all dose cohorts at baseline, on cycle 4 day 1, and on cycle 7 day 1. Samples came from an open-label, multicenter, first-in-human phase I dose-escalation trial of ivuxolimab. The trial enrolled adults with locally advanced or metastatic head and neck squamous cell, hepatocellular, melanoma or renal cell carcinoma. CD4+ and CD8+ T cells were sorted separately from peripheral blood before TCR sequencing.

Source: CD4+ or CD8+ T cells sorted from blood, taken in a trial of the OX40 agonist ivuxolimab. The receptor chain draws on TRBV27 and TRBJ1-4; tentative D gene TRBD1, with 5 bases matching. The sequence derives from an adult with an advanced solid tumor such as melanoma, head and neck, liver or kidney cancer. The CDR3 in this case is CASTYRGGREKLFF. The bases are TGTGCCAGCACCTACCGTGGGGGTCGAGAAAAACTGTTTTTT.